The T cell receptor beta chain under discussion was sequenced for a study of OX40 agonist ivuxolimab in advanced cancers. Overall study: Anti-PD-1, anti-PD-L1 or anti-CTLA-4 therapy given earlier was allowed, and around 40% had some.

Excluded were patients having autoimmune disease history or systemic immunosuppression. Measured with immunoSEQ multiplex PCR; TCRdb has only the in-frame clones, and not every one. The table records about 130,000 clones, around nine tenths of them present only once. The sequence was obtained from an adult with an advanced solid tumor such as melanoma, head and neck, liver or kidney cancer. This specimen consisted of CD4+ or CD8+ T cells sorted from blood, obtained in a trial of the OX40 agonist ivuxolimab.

The CDR3 sequence: CASSPGQNYEQYF. In DNA form, the CDR3 reads TGTGCCAGCAGTCCTGGACAGAACTACGAGCAGTACTTC. V and J are TRBV9 and TRBJ2-7, with a weak D call TRBD1 (6 bases). The CDR3 totals 13 residues. Trimming cost V 5 bases and J 3 bases, with 12 bases left between them. Germline V gene data show CDR1 as SGDLS and CDR2 as YYNGEE.